This T cell receptor beta chain was retrieved from a study of radiotherapy plus CTLA-4 blockade in lung cancer. Trimming stripped 1 base from V and 3 bases from J, with 12 bases between. The CDR3 sequence is 15 residues long. From germline, CDR1 is GTSNPN and CDR2 SVGIG (reference sequence). This clone was detected a few times. Measured with immunoSEQ multiplex PCR; TCRdb has only the in-frame clones, and not every one. The sample contains approximately 52,000 clones, 79% of which appear only once. This receptor was identified in a human donor with non-small cell lung cancer who had a complete response to radiotherapy plus ipilimumab. This chain uses TRBV30 with TRBJ2-2; TRBD2 might be the D (5 bases). Sequenced material: peripheral blood, taken from a patient treated with radiotherapy plus ipilimumab. CDR3 sequence reads: CAWSARRSYTGELFF. CDR3 DNA: TGTGCCTGGAGTGCCCGGAGGTCGTACACCGGGGAGCTGTTTTTT.